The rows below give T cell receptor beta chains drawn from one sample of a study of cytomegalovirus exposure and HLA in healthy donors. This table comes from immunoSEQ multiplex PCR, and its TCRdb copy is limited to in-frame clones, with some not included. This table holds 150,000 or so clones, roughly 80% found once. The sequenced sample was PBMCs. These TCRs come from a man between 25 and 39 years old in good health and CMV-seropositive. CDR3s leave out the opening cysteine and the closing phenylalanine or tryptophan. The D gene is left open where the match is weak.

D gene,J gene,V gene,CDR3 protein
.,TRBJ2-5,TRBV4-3,ASTRVRGTQETQY
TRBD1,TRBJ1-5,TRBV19,ASSTSDRERPQH
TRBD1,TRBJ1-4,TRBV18,ASSPVDRPTNEKLF
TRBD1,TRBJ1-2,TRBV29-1,SVERTGADYT
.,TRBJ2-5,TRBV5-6,ASSLDTGGYQETQY
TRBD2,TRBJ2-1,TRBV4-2,ASSQGLAGGEYNEQF
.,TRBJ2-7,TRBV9,ASSPGGPPYEQY
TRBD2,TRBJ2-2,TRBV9,ASSVSGATGELF
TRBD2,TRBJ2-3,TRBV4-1,ASSLKAGGGTDTQY
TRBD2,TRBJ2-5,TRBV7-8,ASSLSERGGLEETQY
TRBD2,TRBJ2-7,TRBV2,ATAGGGPYEQY
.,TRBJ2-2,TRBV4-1,ASSQDQGSTGELF
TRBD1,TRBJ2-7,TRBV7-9,ASSHRGTSYEQY
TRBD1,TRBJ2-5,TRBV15,ATSRVFTGTGRETQY
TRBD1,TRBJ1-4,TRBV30,AWRDDRGHAEKLF
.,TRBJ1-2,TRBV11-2,ASSRTDGYYGYT
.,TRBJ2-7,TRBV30,AWSKPGGYYEQY
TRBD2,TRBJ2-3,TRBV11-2,ASSARGITDTQY
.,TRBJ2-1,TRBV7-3,ASSPEGRGRSYNEQF
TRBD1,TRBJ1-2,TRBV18,ASSPGQGAPGYT
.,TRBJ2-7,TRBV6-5,ASSYRLAPYEQY
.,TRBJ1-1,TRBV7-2,ASSLTDRTEAF
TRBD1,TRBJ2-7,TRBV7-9,ASSLAKFPGQPYEQY
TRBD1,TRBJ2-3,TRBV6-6,ASSSGTGTADTQY
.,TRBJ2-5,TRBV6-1,ASSEETQY
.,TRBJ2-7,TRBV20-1,SAQAGYEQY
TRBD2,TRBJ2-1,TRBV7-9,ASSLSAGAYNEQF
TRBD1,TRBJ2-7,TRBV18,ASSPPISSEASTGGLYEQY